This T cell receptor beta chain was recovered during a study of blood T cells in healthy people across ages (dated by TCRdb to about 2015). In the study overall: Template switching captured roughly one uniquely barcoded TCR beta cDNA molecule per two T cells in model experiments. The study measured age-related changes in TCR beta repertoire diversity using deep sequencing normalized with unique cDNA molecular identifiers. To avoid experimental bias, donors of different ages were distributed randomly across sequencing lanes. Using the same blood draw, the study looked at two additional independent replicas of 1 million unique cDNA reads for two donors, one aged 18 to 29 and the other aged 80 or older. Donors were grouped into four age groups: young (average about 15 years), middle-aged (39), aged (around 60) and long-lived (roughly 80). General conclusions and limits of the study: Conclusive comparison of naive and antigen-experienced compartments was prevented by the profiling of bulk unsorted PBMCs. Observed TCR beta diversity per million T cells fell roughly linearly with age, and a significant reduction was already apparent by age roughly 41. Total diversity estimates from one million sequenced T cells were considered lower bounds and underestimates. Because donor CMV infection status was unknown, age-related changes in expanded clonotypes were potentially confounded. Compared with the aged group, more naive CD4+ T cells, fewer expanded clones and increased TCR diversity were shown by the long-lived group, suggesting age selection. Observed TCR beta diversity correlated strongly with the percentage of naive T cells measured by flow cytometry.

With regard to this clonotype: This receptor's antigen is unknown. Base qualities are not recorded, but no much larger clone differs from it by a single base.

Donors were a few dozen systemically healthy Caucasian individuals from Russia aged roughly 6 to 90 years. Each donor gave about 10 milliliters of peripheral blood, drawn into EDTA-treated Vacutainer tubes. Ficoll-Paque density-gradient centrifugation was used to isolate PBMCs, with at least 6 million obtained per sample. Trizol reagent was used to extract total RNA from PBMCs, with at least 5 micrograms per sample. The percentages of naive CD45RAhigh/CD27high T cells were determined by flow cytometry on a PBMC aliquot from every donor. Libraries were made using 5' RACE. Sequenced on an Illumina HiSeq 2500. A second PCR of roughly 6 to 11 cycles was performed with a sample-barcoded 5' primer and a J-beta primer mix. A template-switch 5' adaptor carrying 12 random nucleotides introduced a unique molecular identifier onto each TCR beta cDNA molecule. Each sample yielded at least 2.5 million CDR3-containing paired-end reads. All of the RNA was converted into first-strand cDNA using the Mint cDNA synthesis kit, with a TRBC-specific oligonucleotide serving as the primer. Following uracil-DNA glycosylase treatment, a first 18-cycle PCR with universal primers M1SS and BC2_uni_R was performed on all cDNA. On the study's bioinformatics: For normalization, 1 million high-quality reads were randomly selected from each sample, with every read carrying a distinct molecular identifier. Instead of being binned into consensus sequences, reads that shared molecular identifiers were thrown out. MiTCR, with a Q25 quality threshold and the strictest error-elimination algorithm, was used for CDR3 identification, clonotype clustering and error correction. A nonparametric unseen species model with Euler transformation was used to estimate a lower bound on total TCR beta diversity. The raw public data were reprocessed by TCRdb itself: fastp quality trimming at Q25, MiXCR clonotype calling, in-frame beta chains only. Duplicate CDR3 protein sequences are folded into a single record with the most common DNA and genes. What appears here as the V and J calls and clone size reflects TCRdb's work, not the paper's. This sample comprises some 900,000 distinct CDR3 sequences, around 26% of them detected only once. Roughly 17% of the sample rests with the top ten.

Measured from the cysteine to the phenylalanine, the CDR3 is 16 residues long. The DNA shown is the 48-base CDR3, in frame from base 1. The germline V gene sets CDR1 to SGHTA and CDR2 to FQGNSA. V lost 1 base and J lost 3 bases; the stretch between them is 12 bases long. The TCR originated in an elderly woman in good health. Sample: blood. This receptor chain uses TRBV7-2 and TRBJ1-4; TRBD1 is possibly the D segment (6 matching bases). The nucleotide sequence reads TGTGCCAGCAGCTTAGTCGGGACAAGACCTAATGAAAAACTGTTTTTT. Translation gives CASSLVGTRPNEKLFF.